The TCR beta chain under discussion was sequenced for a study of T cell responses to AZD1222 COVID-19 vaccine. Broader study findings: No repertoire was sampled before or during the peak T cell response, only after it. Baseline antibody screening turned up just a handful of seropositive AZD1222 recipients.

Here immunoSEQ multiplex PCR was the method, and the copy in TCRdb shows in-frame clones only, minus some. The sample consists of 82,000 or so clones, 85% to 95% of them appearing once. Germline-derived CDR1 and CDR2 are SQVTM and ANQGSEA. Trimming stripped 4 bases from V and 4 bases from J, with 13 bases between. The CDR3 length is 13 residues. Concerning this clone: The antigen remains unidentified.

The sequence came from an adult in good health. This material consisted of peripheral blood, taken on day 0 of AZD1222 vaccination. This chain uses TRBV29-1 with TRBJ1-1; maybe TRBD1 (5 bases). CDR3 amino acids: CSVGPGFTTEAFF. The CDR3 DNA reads TGCAGCGTTGGGCCAGGGTTTACCACTGAAGCTTTCTTT.